This TCR beta chain is drawn from a study of T cells after posttransplantation cyclophosphamide. General study findings and limits: Tissue-infiltrating T cells from skin or gut overlapped little with blood T cells. Donor-recipient repertoire similarity was low at 1-2 months, rising over year one. TRB clonality was highly associated with recipient CMV seropositivity and reactivation.

As for this clone: Its antigen is not known.

This CDR3 comprises 18 residues. Germline V CDR1 and CDR2: MGHRA, YSYEKL. V lost 6 bases and J 0 bases, leaving 21 bases between the germline ends. TCRdb keeps only in-frame clones here, not all; method: immunoSEQ multiplex PCR. Of about 32,000 clones listed, around nine tenths were seen once; the top ten hold about 15%. The origin of this receptor is a woman in her thirties or forties with a blood cancer, CMV-positive, and with a related stem cell donor. Sequencing used PBMCs. The chain recombines TRBV4-1 with TRBJ1-3, with D tentatively TRBD1 (5 bases). CDR3 in DNA: TGCGCCAGCAGACACAGTCGGCAGGGTCTCGGCTCTGGAAACACCATATATTTT. Translated: CASRHSRQGLGSGNTIYF.